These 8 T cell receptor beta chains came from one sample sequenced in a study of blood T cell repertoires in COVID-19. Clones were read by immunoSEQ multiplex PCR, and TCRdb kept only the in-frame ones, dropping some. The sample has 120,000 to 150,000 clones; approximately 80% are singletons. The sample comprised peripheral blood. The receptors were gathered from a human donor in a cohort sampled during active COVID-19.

CDR3 nucleotides: TGTGCCAGCAGTCACCGGGGAGGAAACACCATATATTTT. This translates into CASSHRGGNTIYF. The chain employs TRBV7-8 and TRBJ1-3; D unresolved. Trimming pared 6 bases from V and 4 bases from J, leaving 10 bases between. The length of the CDR3 is 13 residues. Germline V gene data show CDR1 as SGHVS and CDR2 as FQNEAQ.

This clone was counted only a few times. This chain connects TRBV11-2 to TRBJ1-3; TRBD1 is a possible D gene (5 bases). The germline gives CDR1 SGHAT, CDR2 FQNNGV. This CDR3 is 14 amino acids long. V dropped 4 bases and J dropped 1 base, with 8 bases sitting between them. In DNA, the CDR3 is TGTGCCAGCAGCTCAGGGTTGTCTGGAAACACCATATATTTT. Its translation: CASSSGLSGNTIYF.

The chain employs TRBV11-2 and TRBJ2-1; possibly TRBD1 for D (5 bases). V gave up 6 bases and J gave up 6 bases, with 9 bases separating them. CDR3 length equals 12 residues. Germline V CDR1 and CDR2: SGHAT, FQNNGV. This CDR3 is CASSLGVNEQFF. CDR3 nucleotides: TGTGCCAGCAGTCTAGGGGTCAATGAGCAGTTCTTC.

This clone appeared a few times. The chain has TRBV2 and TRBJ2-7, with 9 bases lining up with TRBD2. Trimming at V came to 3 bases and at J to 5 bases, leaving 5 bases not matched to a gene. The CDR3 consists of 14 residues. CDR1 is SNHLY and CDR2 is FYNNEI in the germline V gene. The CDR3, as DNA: TGTGCCAGCAGTGATGCGGGGGGGCTAAACGAGCAGTACTTC. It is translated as CASSDAGGLNEQYF.

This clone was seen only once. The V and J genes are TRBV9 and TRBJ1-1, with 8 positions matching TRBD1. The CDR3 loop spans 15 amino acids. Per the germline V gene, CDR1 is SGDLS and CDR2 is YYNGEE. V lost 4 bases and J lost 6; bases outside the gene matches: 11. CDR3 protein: CASSILQGVGAEAFF. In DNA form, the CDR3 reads TGTGCCAGCAGCATCTTACAGGGGGTTGGCGCTGAAGCTTTCTTT.

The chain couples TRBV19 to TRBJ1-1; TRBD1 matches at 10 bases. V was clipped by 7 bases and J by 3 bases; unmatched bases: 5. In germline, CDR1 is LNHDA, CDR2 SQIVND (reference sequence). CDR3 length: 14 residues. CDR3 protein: CASTYDRGHTEAFF. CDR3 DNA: TGTGCCAGTACCTACGACAGGGGGCACACTGAAGCTTTCTTT.

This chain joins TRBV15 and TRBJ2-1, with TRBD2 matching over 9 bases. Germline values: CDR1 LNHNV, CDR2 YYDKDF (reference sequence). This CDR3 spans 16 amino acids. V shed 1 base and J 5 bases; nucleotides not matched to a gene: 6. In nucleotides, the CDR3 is TGTGCCACCAGCAGAGCGGCTAGCGGGGCCAACAATGAGCAGTTCTTC. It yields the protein CATSRAASGANNEQFF.

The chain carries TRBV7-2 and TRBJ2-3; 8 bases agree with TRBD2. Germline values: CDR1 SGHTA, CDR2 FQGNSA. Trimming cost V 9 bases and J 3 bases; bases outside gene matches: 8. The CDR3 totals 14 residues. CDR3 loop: CASSLAGLTDTQYF. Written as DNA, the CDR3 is TGTGCCAGTTCCTTAGCGGGGTTAACAGATACGCAGTATTTT. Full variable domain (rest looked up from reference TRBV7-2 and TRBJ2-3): GAGVSQSPSNKVTEKGKDVELRCDPISGHTALYWYRQSLGQGLEFLIYFQGNSAPDKSGLPSDRFSAERTGGSVSTLTIQRTQQEDSAVYLCASSLAGLTDTQYFGPGTRLTVL.